These 19 T cell receptor beta chains came from one sample sequenced in a study of blood T cell repertoires in COVID-19. Here immunoSEQ multiplex PCR was the method, and the copy in TCRdb shows in-frame clones only, minus some. In the table there are around 310,000 clones, about 91% of which are singletons. Sequencing was performed on peripheral blood. All receptors come from a woman aged 60-75 years with acute or convalescent COVID-19.

This chain connects TRBV7-6 to TRBJ2-5; possibly TRBD2 for D (6 bases). The CDR3 contains 16 residues. Germline lookup yields CDR1 SGHVS and CDR2 FNYEAQ. V lost 2 bases and J 2 bases, leaving 15 bases between the germline ends. Here the CDR3 reads CASSLLEGALQETQYF. The CDR3 bases are TGTGCCAGCAGCTTACTGGAGGGAGCGTTGCAAGAGACCCAGTACTTC.

J is TRBJ2-2 and V is TRBV5-1, with D unclear. The CDR3 sequence is 15 residues long. Germline assignment: CDR1 SGHRS and CDR2 YFSETQ. Between the trimmed V and J ends, which lost 0 bases and 4 bases, there was a span of 10 bases. CDR3 bases: TGCGCCAGCAGCTTGGCCGGGTCAGTCACCGGGGAGCTGTTTTTT. Translating gives CASSLAGSVTGELFF.

The V gene is TRBV6-2 or TRBV6-3, the J gene TRBJ1-2; 10 positions match TRBD1. CDR3 size: 17 residues. CDR1 is MNHEY, CDR2 SVGEGT, per germline. With V trimmed by 2 bases and J by 0 bases, 6 bases remained unmatched. The CDR3 DNA reads TGTGCCAGCAGTTACCCGGGACAGGGGCCGGCTAACTATGGCTACACCTTC. Its translation is CASSYPGQGPANYGYTF.

The chain carries TRBV9 and TRBJ1-5; D gene uncertain. This CDR3 comprises 15 residues. V lost 3 bases and J lost 4, with 14 bases in between. The germline gives CDR1 SGDLS, CDR2 YYNGEE. CDR3 residues: CASSGAGVGNQPQHF. The CDR3 region has the DNA TGTGCCAGCAGCGGGGCGGGCGTTGGGAATCAGCCCCAGCATTTT.

The rearrangement links TRBV19 to TRBJ1-6; maybe TRBD1 (6 bases). Germline V lookup: CDR1 LNHDA, CDR2 SQIVND (reference sequence). V was clipped by 5 bases and J by 16 bases, with 21 bases between them. The CDR3 has 14 amino acids. The CDR3 DNA reads TGTGCCAGTAGTCCAGGGGCAACTAATTCTGGACTCCACTTT. Translated: CASSPGATNSGLHF.

This clone showed up just once. The J gene is TRBJ2-7, the V gene TRBV6-2 or TRBV6-3; 7 nucleotides align to TRBD2. With 5 bases clipped from V and 4 bases from J, the junction kept 8 bases outside the gene matches. The CDR3 spans 14 residues. Germline V CDR1 and CDR2: MNHEY, SVGEGT. CDR3 residues: CASSRPGTKYEQYF. The CDR3 DNA is TGTGCCAGCAGTCGCCCCGGGACTAAATACGAGCAGTACTTC.

V and J are TRBV28 and TRBJ1-3; 8 bases map to TRBD1. There are 17 residues in the CDR3. With V trimmed by 8 bases and J by 0 bases, 12 bases remained unmatched. Per germline, CDR1 MDHEN and CDR2 SYDVKM. CDR3 in amino acids: CASSLPQGASSGNTIYF. The DNA for the CDR3 is TGTGCCAGCTCCCTCCCCCAGGGGGCGAGCTCTGGAAACACCATATATTTT.

CDR3 DNA: TGTGCCAGCAGTCAGTACAGGGGGCCTGAAGCTTTCTTT. Its protein is CASSQYRGPEAFF. The chain employs TRBV28 and TRBJ1-1; 9 bases match TRBD1. This CDR3 has 13 residues. Germline V CDR1 and CDR2: MDHEN, SYDVKM. J was trimmed by 6 bases and V by 5 bases; bases with no gene match: 4.

The chain carries TRBV7-9 and TRBJ2-5, with D perhaps matching TRBD1 (5 bases). Germline CDR1 and CDR2: SEHNR and FQNEAQ (reference sequence). The CDR3 loop spans 12 amino acids. V lost 8 bases, J lost 5 bases, and 12 bases lay in between. CDR3 sequence (DNA): TGTGCCAGCTCCCAGGGTCGGGAGACCCAGTACTTC. This codes for CASSQGRETQYF.

Only one count was recorded for this clone. The genes are TRBV19 and TRBJ1-1; tentative D call: TRBD1 (6 bases). Germline assignment: CDR1 LNHDA and CDR2 SQIVND (reference sequence). The V end lost 8 bases, the J end lost 1 base, and 14 bases lay between the germline ends. The CDR3 contains 14 residues. This CDR3 reads CASSWPGQNTEAFF. The CDR3, as DNA: TGTGCCAGTTCCTGGCCGGGACAGAACACTGAAGCTTTCTTT.

CDR3 loop: CATSSGAGSNQPQHF. CDR3 DNA: TGTGCCACCAGCAGCGGTGCGGGTAGCAATCAGCCCCAGCATTTT. This sequence joins TRBV15 and TRBJ1-5; no reliable D call. Trimming took off 3 bases at V and 0 bases at J, with 9 bases between the two ends. Germline V CDR1 and CDR2: LNHNV, YYDKDF (reference sequence). CDR3 length equals 15 residues.

There are a few counts of this clone. V and J are TRBV2 and TRBJ2-3; TRBD1 agrees at 9 bases. The CDR3 sequence is 16 residues long. J lost 3 bases, V lost 5 bases, and 9 bases had no gene match. Germline CDR1 and CDR2: SNHLY and FYNNEI. This chain's CDR3 is CASSTDRGVVTDTQYF. CDR3 bases: TGTGCCAGCAGTACGGACAGGGGCGTAGTGACAGATACGCAGTATTTT.

The chain links TRBV5-4 to TRBJ1-3, with 9 nucleotides matching TRBD1. V was clipped by 3 bases and J by 2 bases; unmatched bases: 3. The CDR3 is made up of 15 amino acids. Germline V CDR1 and CDR2: SGHNT, YYREEE (reference sequence). The CDR3 spells CASSSTGGPGNTIYF. In nucleotides, the CDR3 is TGTGCCAGCAGCTCAACAGGGGGCCCTGGAAACACCATATATTTT.

This clone was detected only a few times. The chain couples TRBV7-8 to TRBJ2-1, with 8 bases that match TRBD2. The CDR3 runs to 15 residues. Germline trimming cut 1 base from V and 6 bases from J; bases unmatched to any gene: 5. Germline loops: CDR1 SGHVS, CDR2 FQNEAQ. The CDR3 is CASSLVLAGINEQFF. The DNA of the CDR3 is TGTGCCAGCAGCTTAGTGCTAGCGGGCATCAATGAGCAGTTCTTC.

This clone was counted a few times. The chain has TRBV29-1 and TRBJ2-7; D is uncertain. The length of the CDR3 is 11 residues. Germline CDR1 is SQVTM and CDR2 is ANQGSEA. V lost 8 bases to trimming and J lost 5 bases, with 13 bases between them. Here the CDR3 reads CSYHDLDEQYF. CDR3 bases: TGCAGCTATCACGACCTAGACGAGCAGTACTTC.

The chain recombines TRBV6-2 or TRBV6-3 with TRBJ2-7; 10 bases are a match to TRBD2. V shed 4 bases, J shed 7 bases, and the junction held 10 bases outside the gene matches. CDR3 length equals 15 residues. CDR1 is MNHEY, CDR2 SVGEGT, per germline. In DNA form, the CDR3 reads TGTGCCAGCAGTTCCCCAGGGACTAGCGTCGGGGAGCAGTACTTC. It is translated as CASSSPGTSVGEQYF.

The genes are TRBV29-1 and TRBJ2-5, with D perhaps TRBD2 (5 bases). The CDR3 runs to 12 residues. Trimming pared 2 bases from V and 5 bases from J, leaving 9 bases between. Germline CDR1 SQVTM, CDR2 ANQGSEA. In DNA form, the CDR3 reads TGCAGCGTTGAAAGGACTGGCGAGACCCAGTACTTC. It codes for CSVERTGETQYF.

Written as DNA, the CDR3 is TGCGCCAGCAGCTTAAGCGGGGTGGGATCAGATACGCAGTATTTT. Protein: CASSLSGVGSDTQYF. The gene calls are TRBV5-1 and TRBJ2-3; 7 nucleotides align to TRBD2. Losses at the gene ends were 2 bases for V and 4 bases for J; bases not matched to a gene: 7. The length of the CDR3 is 15 residues. Germline CDR1 reads SGHRS; CDR2 reads YFSETQ.

The chain couples TRBV2 to TRBJ2-7; D might be TRBD2 (5 bases). The CDR3 contains 14 residues. V was pared by 4 bases and J by 2 bases, with 12 bases between. CDR1 is SNHLY, CDR2 FYNNEI, per germline. The DNA for the CDR3 is TGTGCCAGCAGTGTGAAGACGGGGACCTACGAGCAGTACTTC. Protein product: CASSVKTGTYEQYF.